This T cell receptor beta chain comes out of a study of T cell changes during pregnancy in multiple sclerosis. The assay was immunoSEQ multiplex PCR, and TCRdb's table has in-frame clones only and misses some. The sample yields 100,000 or so clones, around 90% seen once. Germline V gene lookup returns CDR1 SGHDT and CDR2 YYEEEE. The V gene lost 0 bases and the J gene lost 14 bases, with 20 bases spanning the gap. This CDR3 comprises 14 residues. This chain connects TRBV5-6 to TRBJ1-2; perhaps TRBD1 as D (5 bases). The sample consisted of peripheral blood, taken in the second trimester of pregnancy. The clonotype comes from a female donor with multiple sclerosis, enrolled in a pregnancy study. The CDR3 coding sequence is TGTGCCAGCAGCTTGGGACAGTGGGTGATCTTGAGGACCTTC. This translates into CASSLGQWVILRTF. Together with reference TRBV5-6 and TRBJ1-2, the CDR3 gives the full variable domain: DAGVTQSPTHLIKTRGQQVTLRCSPKSGHDTVSWYQQALGQGPQFIFQYYEEEERQRGNFPDRFSGHQFPNYSSELNVNALLLGDSALYLCASSLGQWVILRTFGSGTRLTVV.